Listed below are T cell receptor beta chains from one sample, sequenced in a study of blood T cell repertoires in COVID-19. Sequencing used immunoSEQ multiplex PCR; TCRdb keeps in-frame clones, though not all of them. This table has around 300,000 clones, roughly 86% appearing once. Sequences were obtained from PBMCs or T cells enriched from blood (not recorded which). These receptors were obtained from a woman younger than 30 who had recovered from COVID-19. CDR3s include the opening cysteine and the closing phenylalanine or tryptophan. A D gene is named only where the DNA matches it firmly. Clone size is not always given. Where it is, it says once, few, many or a class for expanded clones.

j_gene,d_gene,v_gene,abundance,CDR3nt,CDR3aa
TRBJ1-2,TRBD1,TRBV4-1,-,TGCGCCAGCAGTTCCGGACACGGGACAGGGGTCTATGGCTACACCTTC,CASSSGHGTGVYGYTF
TRBJ2-1,-,TRBV11-2,-,TGTGCCAGCAGCTCGCGGGGTGATAGGGCGATCAACAATGAGCAGTTCTTC,CASSSRGDRAINNEQFF
TRBJ2-7,-,TRBV29-1,-,TGCAGCGTTGTAGACATTTCGTACGCGGGGCACTACGAGCAGTACTTC,CSVVDISYAGHYEQYF
TRBJ1-6,TRBD1,TRBV10-3,-,TGTGCCATCAGTGGGGGACCGGGACAGGGATATTCACCCCTCCACTTT,CAISGGPGQGYSPLHF
TRBJ2-2,TRBD1,TRBV5-1,-,TGCGCCAGCAAGCCAGAGGGGGCAAGCGGGGAGCTGTTTTTT,CASKPEGASGELFF
TRBJ1-6,-,TRBV5-8,-,TGTGCCAGCAGCTTGGGTGAAGGGAGCTCCTATAATTCACCCCTCCACTTT,CASSLGEGSSYNSPLHF
TRBJ1-1,-,TRBV19,-,TGTGCCAGTAGTATAGATGCACCGGGGACTGAAGCTTTCTTT,CASSIDAPGTEAFF
TRBJ1-3,-,TRBV15,-,TGTGCCACCAGCAGAGCTTACGTGGCGGACACCATATATTTT,CATSRAYVADTIYF
TRBJ2-1,TRBD1,TRBV11-3,-,TGTGCCAGCAGCCCGAGGGACAGCTACAATGAGCAGTTCTTC,CASSPRDSYNEQFF
TRBJ2-3,-,TRBV11-3,-,TGTGCCAGCAGCTTACAGGGATTTCGACACACAGATACGCAGTATTTT,CASSLQGFRHTDTQYF
TRBJ1-5,-,TRBV19,-,TGTGCCAGTAGTATTTTCCACAGGGCCGATCAGCCCCAGCATTTT,CASSIFHRADQPQHF
TRBJ2-5,TRBD2,TRBV19,-,TGTGCCAGTAGTATCCTTGCTAGCGGGAGCAAGGAGACCCAGTACTTC,CASSILASGSKETQYF
TRBJ2-1,TRBD2,TRBV7-2,-,TGTGCCAGCAGCTCGGGACTAGCCAACAATGAGCAGTTCTTC,CASSSGLANNEQFF
TRBJ2-2,TRBD1,TRBV24-1,-,TGTGCCACCAGAGGGACAGGGAACACCGGGGAGCTGTTTTTT,CATRGTGNTGELFF
TRBJ1-1,-,TRBV5-6,-,TGTGCCAGCAGCTTGCAGGGATCACCCACTGAAGCTTTCTTT,CASSLQGSPTEAFF
TRBJ2-1,TRBD2,TRBV28,-,TGTGCCAGCAGTCTCTTGACTAGCGGGGGACGGGGCGATGAGCAGTTCTTC,CASSLLTSGGRGDEQFF
TRBJ2-2,TRBD1,TRBV27,-,TGTGCCAGCAGTCTACAGACAGGGTTGGACACCGGGGAGCTGTTTTTT,CASSLQTGLDTGELFF
TRBJ1-1,-,TRBV28,-,TGTGCCAGCACCGAAGTGTGGGGGGTAGGGGGGGACACTGAAGCTTTCTTT,CASTEVWGVGGDTEAFF
TRBJ1-1,-,TRBV5-6,-,TGTGCCAGCAGCAAGACAGGGAACACTGAAGCTTTCTTT,CASSKTGNTEAFF
TRBJ1-2,-,TRBV29-1,-,TGCAGCGTTGACTTGTATGGCTACACCTTC,CSVDLYGYTF
TRBJ2-1,TRBD2,TRBV10-2,-,TGCGCCAGCGCGACTAGGACTAGCGGGAGGGCAACCGATGAGCAGTTCTTC,CASATRTSGRATDEQFF
TRBJ2-3,TRBD1,TRBV24-1,-,TGTGCCACCAGTGATACGCGACAGGGTACAGATACGCAGTATTTT,CATSDTRQGTDTQYF
TRBJ2-7,TRBD1,TRBV2,-,TGTGCCAGCAGTAAGCCGGGACAGCCCTCGGTAGAGCAGTACTTC,CASSKPGQPSVEQYF
TRBJ2-2,-,TRBV11-3,once,TGTGCCAGCAGCCGCAGGGGATCGGACACCGGGGAGCTGTTTTTT,CASSRRGSDTGELFF
TRBJ2-5,TRBD2,TRBV12-5,-,TGTGCTAGCGCCCGACCGGGACTAGGAGGCGAGACCCAGTACTTC,CASARPGLGGETQYF
TRBJ2-1,TRBD2,TRBV6-5,-,TGTGCCAGCAACATCCCGGGACTAGCCGATGAGCAGTTCTTC,CASNIPGLADEQFF
TRBJ1-1,-,TRBV5-6,once,TGTGCCAGCAGCCGAGAGGTCCTAATCGTGAACACTGAAGCTTTCTTT,CASSREVLIVNTEAFF
TRBJ2-3,TRBD1,TRBV10-2,-,TGCGCCATCGGGACTCCGGGACAGGGGGCCCTAGATACGCAGTATTTT,CAIGTPGQGALDTQYF
TRBJ2-2,-,TRBV30,-,TGTGCCTGGAGTGAAATTAGCGGCCCCGGGGAGCTGTTTTTT,CAWSEISGPGELFF
TRBJ1-5,-,TRBV2,-,TGTGCCAGCAGCGTCACAGGGAGTAGCAATCAGCCCCAGCATTTT,CASSVTGSSNQPQHF
TRBJ2-5,TRBD2,TRBV7-8,-,TGTGCCAGCAGCTTAGCGGACACTAGCGGGATGGAGACCCAGTACTTC,CASSLADTSGMETQYF
TRBJ2-7,TRBD1,TRBV13,-,TGTGCCAGCAGCCCAGGACAGGGGACCTACGAGCAGTACTTC,CASSPGQGTYEQYF
TRBJ2-1,TRBD2,TRBV4-1,-,TGCGCCAGCAGCCAAGGGACTAGCCTATACAATGAGCAGTTCTTC,CASSQGTSLYNEQFF
TRBJ2-1,TRBD2,TRBV11-3,-,TGTGCCAGCAGCCCAAGGATTAGCGGGGGGGGTTACAATGAGCAGTTCTTC,CASSPRISGGGYNEQFF
TRBJ1-4,-,TRBV25-1,-,TGTGCCAGCAAGGGAGGGACTAATGAAAAACTGTTTTTT,CASKGGTNEKLFF
TRBJ2-7,-,TRBV4-1,-,TGCGCCAGCAGCCAAGGGACCCAGGGGTACGAGCAGTACTTC,CASSQGTQGYEQYF
TRBJ1-2,-,TRBV30,-,TGTGCCTGGAATTCAGGGTTCTATGGCTACACCTTC,CAWNSGFYGYTF
TRBJ2-7,-,TRBV19,-,TGTGCCAGTAGTCCGCGGGGAGTAACCCACGAGCAGTACTTC,CASSPRGVTHEQYF
TRBJ2-1,-,TRBV7-2,-,TGTGCCAGCAGCCTCCGGGGGGCCCCCTACAATGAGCAGTTCTTC,CASSLRGAPYNEQFF
TRBJ2-1,-,TRBV11-2,-,TGTGCCAGCAGCTCCCGTCTTGGGGCACACTCCTACAATGAGCAGTTCTTC,CASSSRLGAHSYNEQFF
TRBJ1-4,TRBD1,TRBV19,-,TGTGCCAGTAGTATAGACGACAGGGGTATGAGACTGTTTTTT,CASSIDDRGMRLFF
TRBJ1-1,-,TRBV6-5,-,TGTGCCAGCAACCTGGGGGCGGCGAGCACTGAAGCTTTCTTT,CASNLGAASTEAFF
TRBJ2-1,TRBD2,TRBV7-9,few,TGTGCCAGCAGCTTAGTAGCGGGAGGGGACAATGAGCAGTTCTTC,CASSLVAGGDNEQFF
TRBJ1-1,TRBD1,TRBV29-1,few,TGCAGCGTCTCAGGGGGCCACACTGAAGCTTTCTTT,CSVSGGHTEAFF
TRBJ2-5,TRBD1,TRBV11-2,-,TGTGCCAGCAGCTTCGACAGGGGGCGAGAGACCCAGTACTTC,CASSFDRGRETQYF
TRBJ2-1,-,TRBV2,-,TGTGCCACCCGGGCTAGCTCGTACAATGAGCAGTTCTTC,CATRASSYNEQFF
TRBJ1-1,-,TRBV6-5,once,TGTGCCAGCAGAAGGGGATCTGACACTGAAGCTTTCTTT,CASRRGSDTEAFF
TRBJ2-1,-,TRBV11-2,-,TGTGCCAGCAGCGAGGTACAGGTTAACAATGAGCAGTTCTTC,CASSEVQVNNEQFF